These T cell receptor beta chains were read from a single sample in a study of blood T cells in healthy people across ages. TCRdb reanalysed the 5' RACE reads using MiXCR and keeps one entry per CDR3 protein. The sample has about 1.5 million distinct CDR3 sequences, 40% to 45% seen once. Sequencing was done on a sample of blood. These receptors were obtained from a woman in her late teens or twenties in good health. Each CDR3 is given with its conserved first and last residue. A D gene is named only where the DNA matches it firmly. Rows give clone size only sometimes, using once, few, many, or a class for an expanded clone.

v_gene	len	j_gene	d_gene	abundance	CDR3nt	CDR3aa
TRBV7-2	13	TRBJ1-2	TRBD1	few	TGCGCCAGCAGCCCCTGGACAGGATATGGCTACACCTTC	CASSPWTGYGYTF
TRBV4-1	17	TRBJ2-4	-	-	TGCGCCAGCAGCGTAGGGGCGCCCCTAGGAAGCAAAAACATTCAGTACTTC	CASSVGAPLGSKNIQYF
TRBV3-1	18	TRBJ2-5	TRBD2	few	TGTGCCAGCAGCCCTGTCCCGGGACTAGCGGGAAAACAAGAGACCCAGTACTTC	CASSPVPGLAGKQETQYF
TRBV6-1	18	TRBJ2-1	-	-	TGTGCCAGCAGCAGGGACTCGGATTCCTCGGTATGGGGTCATGAGCAGTTCTTC	CASSRDSDSSVWGHEQFF
TRBV5-1	15	TRBJ1-6	-	few	TGCGCCAGCACTGGGGGCCCTCTAGGGAATTCACCCCTCCACTTT	CASTGGPLGNSPLHF
TRBV4-1	15	TRBJ2-5	TRBD2	many	TGCGCCAGCAGCCAAGAGTATCGGGGGGGCGATGAGCAGTACTTC	CASSQEYRGGDEQYF
TRBV4-1	15	TRBJ2-4	-	few	TGCGCCAGCAGCCACGGTCCACTAGCCAAAAACATTCAGTACTTC	CASSHGPLAKNIQYF
TRBV25-1	14	TRBJ1-2	-	-	TGTGCCAGCAGTGAAGTGGTAGGGCTTAGTGGCTACACCTTC	CASSEVVGLSGYTF
TRBV12-3/TRBV12-4	13	TRBJ1-1	-	few	TGTGCCAGCAGTTTGGGACCTGCGGCTGAAGCTTTCTTT	CASSLGPAAEAFF
TRBV4-1	13	TRBJ2-1	-	-	TGCGCCAGCAGCCATGATGCCACCAATGAGCAGTTCTTC	CASSHDATNEQFF
TRBV12-3/TRBV12-4	12	TRBJ2-4	-	-	TGTGCCAGCAAGGGACACCAAAACATTCAGTACTTC	CASKGHQNIQYF
TRBV4-2	15	TRBJ2-1	TRBD2	few	TGTGCCAGCGCCCGGGGGAGGGCCATCTACAATGAGCAGTTCTTC	CASARGRAIYNEQFF
TRBV7-8	16	TRBJ1-1	-	-	TGTGCCAGCAGCTTCAAGGGGTGGGGAAGGAACACTGAAGCTTTCTTT	CASSFKGWGRNTEAFF
TRBV20-1	14	TRBJ2-1	-	-	TGCAGTGCTAGAGACCGTTCCAGGAACAATGAGCAGTTCTTC	CSARDRSRNNEQFF